This paragraph reports one T cell receptor beta chain. Its antigen is currently unknown. The sample is drawn from a study of cytomegalovirus exposure and HLA in healthy donors. Regarding the study as a whole: Most TCR sequences were seen very rarely across donors, but some public TCRs occurred in many.

Looked up from germline, CDR1 is MDHEN and CDR2 is SYDVKM. V trimming: 6 bases; J trimming: 5 bases; junction bases outside the gene matches: 12. The CDR3 contains 15 residues. It was with 60 Vbeta and 13 Jbeta primers that the PCR ran. Sequencing was performed with immunoSEQ multiplex PCR; in TCRdb, only in-frame clones are kept and a portion is missing. The sample comprises some 150,000 clones, roughly 89% of which are singletons, and about 5.5% rests with the top ten. Sequencing was carried out using PBMCs. This clonotype was sampled from a woman aged 30 to 39 in good health and CMV-seronegative. The chain joins TRBV28 to TRBJ1-2; 7 positions match TRBD1. CDR3 bases: TGTGCCAGCAGGTACTCGACAGGGCTGGGGTATGGCTACACCTTC. Amino acids: CASRYSTGLGYGYTF.